The sequence of this T cell receptor beta chain was determined in a study of blood T cell repertoires in COVID-19. Turning to the study itself: The United States, Italy and Spain provided the acute and convalescent COVID-19 samples. PBMCs, B-cell-depleted T cells, or T cells provided the cDNA or gDNA that made up the material.

As originally analysed: The authors estimated nucleated cell counts from reference gene primer amplification. Assay used: immunoSEQ multiplex PCR; TCRdb lists only in-frame clones, some missing. V and J calls and clone size are as listed in that table; D and trimming were resolved from the DNA. The data hold about 64,000 clones, with 80% to 90% observed a single time. The CDR3 is made up of 14 amino acids. V lost 6 bases to trimming and J lost 4 bases, with 15 bases between them. The germline CDR1 and CDR2 sequences are MDHEN and SYDVKM. The chain joins TRBV28 to TRBJ2-5; the D gene is possibly TRBD2 (6 bases). Sequenced sample: peripheral blood. The receptor comes from a man aged 40-49 years with acute or convalescent COVID-19. As DNA, the CDR3 is TGTGCCAGCAGCCCCCCCGGGACTCTAGAGACCCAGTACTTC. It encodes CASSPPGTLETQYF.